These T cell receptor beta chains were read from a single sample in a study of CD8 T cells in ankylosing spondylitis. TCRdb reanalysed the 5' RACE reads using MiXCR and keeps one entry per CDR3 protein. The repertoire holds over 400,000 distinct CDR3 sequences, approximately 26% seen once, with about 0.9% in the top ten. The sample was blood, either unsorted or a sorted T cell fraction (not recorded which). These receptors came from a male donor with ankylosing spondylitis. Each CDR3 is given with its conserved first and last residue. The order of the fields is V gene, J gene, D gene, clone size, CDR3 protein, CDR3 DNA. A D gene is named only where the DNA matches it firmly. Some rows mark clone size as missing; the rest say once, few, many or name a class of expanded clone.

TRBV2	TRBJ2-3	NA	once	CASSEELASTDTQYF	TGTGCCAGCAGTGAGGAGCTAGCAAGCACAGATACGCAGTATTTT
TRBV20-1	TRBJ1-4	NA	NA	CSARDKAETGLFNEKLFF	TGCAGTGCTAGAGATAAGGCGGAGACAGGATTATTTAATGAAAAACTGTTTTTT
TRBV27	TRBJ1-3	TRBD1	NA	CASSPHTGASGNTIYF	TGTGCCAGCAGTCCGCATACAGGGGCTTCTGGAAACACCATATATTTT
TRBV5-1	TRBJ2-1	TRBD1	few	CASSEWTGSSYNEQFF	TGCGCCAGCAGCGAATGGACAGGGAGCTCCTACAATGAGCAGTTCTTC
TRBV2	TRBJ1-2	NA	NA	CASSDPGWYGYTF	TGTGCCAGCAGTGATCCCGGCTGGTATGGCTACACCTTC
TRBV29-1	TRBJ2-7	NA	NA	CSVARGTYEQYF	TGCAGCGTCGCCAGGGGTACCTACGAGCAGTACTTC
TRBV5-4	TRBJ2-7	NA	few	CASSFVRSGEGHEQYF	TGTGCCAGCAGCTTCGTTCGGTCAGGAGAGGGCCACGAGCAGTACTTC
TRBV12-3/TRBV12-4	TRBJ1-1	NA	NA	CASRYQGSSEAFF	TGTGCCAGCAGGTACCAGGGATCGTCTGAAGCTTTCTTT
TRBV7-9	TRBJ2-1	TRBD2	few	CASSLTSGIRNEQFF	TGTGCCAGCAGCTTGACTAGCGGGATCCGCAATGAGCAGTTCTTC
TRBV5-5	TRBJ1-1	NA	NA	CASSLGRRGNTEAFF	TGTGCCAGCAGCTTGGGGCGCCGCGGAAACACTGAAGCTTTCTTT
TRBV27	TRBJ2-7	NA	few	CASKGGRSYEQYF	TGTGCCAGCAAGGGGGGAAGATCCTACGAGCAGTACTTC
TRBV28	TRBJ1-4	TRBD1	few	CASSYRDRANEKLFF	TGTGCCAGCAGTTACCGGGACAGGGCGAATGAAAAACTGTTTTTT
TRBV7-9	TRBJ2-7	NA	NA	CASSLEAYEQYF	TGTGCCAGCAGCTTAGAAGCATACGAGCAGTACTTC
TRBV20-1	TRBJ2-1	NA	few	CSARVTKPGTSEQFF	TGCAGTGCTAGAGTAACGAAACCCGGGACTTCTGAGCAGTTCTTC
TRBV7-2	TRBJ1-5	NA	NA	CASSLRGASNQPQHF	TGTGCCAGCAGCTTACGGGGGGCGAGCAATCAGCCCCAGCATTTT
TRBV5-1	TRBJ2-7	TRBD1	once	CASSIPTGAGYEQYF	TGCGCCAGCAGCATTCCCACAGGGGCTGGCTACGAGCAGTACTTC
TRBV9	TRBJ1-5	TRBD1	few	CASSVGTGDGPQHF	TGTGCCAGCAGCGTCGGGACAGGGGACGGACCCCAGCATTTT
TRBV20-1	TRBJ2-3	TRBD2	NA	CSNSGRATDTQYF	TGCAGTAATAGCGGGAGGGCCACAGATACGCAGTATTTT
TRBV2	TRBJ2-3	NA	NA	CASSEGLPSTDTQYF	TGTGCCAGCAGTGAAGGACTCCCAAGCACAGATACGCAGTATTTT
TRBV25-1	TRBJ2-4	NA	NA	CASSGSGLRGNIQYF	TGTGCCAGCAGTGGCTCAGGGTTAAGGGGGAACATTCAGTACTTC
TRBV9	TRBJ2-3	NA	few	CASSASSTDTQYF	TGTGCCAGCAGCGCATCTAGCACAGATACGCAGTATTTT
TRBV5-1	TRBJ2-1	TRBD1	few	CASSPGQGHEQFF	TGCGCCAGCAGCCCTGGACAGGGCCATGAGCAGTTCTTC
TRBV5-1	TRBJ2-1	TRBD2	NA	CASSWGLADSSYNEQFF	TGCGCCAGCAGCTGGGGACTAGCGGATAGCTCCTACAATGAGCAGTTCTTC
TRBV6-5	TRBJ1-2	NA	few	CASSYSRAYGYTF	TGTGCCAGCAGTTACTCTAGGGCCTATGGCTACACCTTC
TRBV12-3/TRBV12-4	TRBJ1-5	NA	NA	CASSSGGAGQPQHF	TGTGCCAGCAGTTCCGGGGGCGCGGGGCAGCCCCAGCATTTT
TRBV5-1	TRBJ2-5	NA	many	CASHRDQETQYF	TGCGCCAGCCACCGGGACCAAGAGACCCAGTACTTC
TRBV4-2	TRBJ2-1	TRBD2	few	CASSRTSGSHNEQFF	TGTGCCAGCAGCCGAACTAGCGGGAGCCACAATGAGCAGTTCTTC
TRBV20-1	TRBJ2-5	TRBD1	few	CSASDRAGGQYF	TGCAGTGCTTCCGACAGGGCCGGCGGCCAGTACTTC
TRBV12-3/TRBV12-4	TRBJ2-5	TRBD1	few	CASSPRTGVETQYF	TGTGCCAGCAGTCCGCGGACAGGGGTAGAGACCCAGTACTTC
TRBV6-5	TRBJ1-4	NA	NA	CASSYAGNPNEKLFF	TGTGCCAGCAGTTACGCAGGGAATCCTAATGAAAAACTGTTTTTT
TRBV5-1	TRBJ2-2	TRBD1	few	CASSNTGGTRTGELFF	TGCGCCAGCAGCAATACAGGGGGCACGCGGACCGGGGAGCTGTTTTTT
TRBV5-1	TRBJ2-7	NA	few	CASSLAGVPSYEQYF	TGCGCCAGCAGCTTGGCTGGAGTACCGTCCTACGAGCAGTACTTC
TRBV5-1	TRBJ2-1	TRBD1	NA	CASSLVSGQGNNEQFF	TGCGCCAGCAGCTTGGTGTCGGGACAGGGGAACAATGAGCAGTTCTTC
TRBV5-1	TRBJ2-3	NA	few	CASTDPGTDTQYF	TGCGCCAGCACCGACCCGGGCACAGATACGCAGTATTTT
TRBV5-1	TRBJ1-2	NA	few	CASSPGEMVNYGYTF	TGCGCCAGCAGCCCGGGGGAGATGGTTAACTATGGCTACACCTTC
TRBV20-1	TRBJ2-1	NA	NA	CSARAFKASGGPGEQFF	TGCAGTGCTAGAGCCTTCAAAGCCAGTGGGGGTCCAGGTGAGCAGTTCTTC
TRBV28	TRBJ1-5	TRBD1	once	CASSFIDFEGAIPQHF	TGTGCCAGCAGTTTCATTGATTTTGAGGGGGCGATTCCCCAGCATTTT
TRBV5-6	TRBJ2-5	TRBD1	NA	CAISFLKGAETQYF	TGTGCCATCAGCTTTTTGAAGGGGGCAGAGACCCAGTACTTC
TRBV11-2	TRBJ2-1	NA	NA	CASSFYGRGRNNEQFF	TGTGCCAGCAGCTTTTACGGGAGAGGGCGCAACAATGAGCAGTTCTTC
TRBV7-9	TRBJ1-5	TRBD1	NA	CAAGQGAQPQHF	TGTGCCGCGGGGCAGGGGGCTCAGCCCCAGCATTTT
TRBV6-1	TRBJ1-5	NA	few	CASSERESNQPQHF	TGTGCCAGCAGTGAAAGGGAAAGTAATCAGCCCCAGCATTTT
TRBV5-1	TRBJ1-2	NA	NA	CASSLLPGDGYTF	TGCGCCAGCAGCCTCTTGCCCGGCGATGGCTACACCTTC
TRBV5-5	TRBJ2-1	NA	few	CASSREGGARSYNEQFF	TGTGCCAGCAGCCGGGAAGGGGGGGCCCGCTCCTACAATGAGCAGTTCTTC
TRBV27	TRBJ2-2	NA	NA	CASSLAGWAGELFF	TGTGCCAGCAGTTTGGCAGGGTGGGCCGGGGAGCTGTTTTTT
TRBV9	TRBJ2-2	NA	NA	CASSVGGRTNTGELFF	TGTGCCAGCAGCGTTGGTGGTAGGACGAACACCGGGGAGCTGTTTTTT
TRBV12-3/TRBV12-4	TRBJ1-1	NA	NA	CASSLSITGTEAFF	TGTGCCAGCAGTTTATCTATCACGGGCACTGAAGCTTTCTTT
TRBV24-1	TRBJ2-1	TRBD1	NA	CATSDTPGTGGLYNEQFF	TGTGCCACCAGTGATACCCCAGGGACAGGGGGCCTATACAATGAGCAGTTCTTC
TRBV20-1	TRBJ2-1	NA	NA	CSARSDQRAWDEQFF	TGCAGTGCTAGATCGGACCAGCGGGCCTGGGATGAGCAGTTCTTC
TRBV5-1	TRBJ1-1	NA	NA	CASSLTSGRTEAFF	TGCGCCAGCAGCCTAACTTCAGGGCGGACTGAAGCTTTCTTT
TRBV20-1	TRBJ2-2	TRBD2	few	CSATTSGRAGELFF	TGCAGTGCTACTACTAGCGGGAGGGCCGGGGAGCTGTTTTTT
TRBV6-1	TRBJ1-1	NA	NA	CASRASEGGGTEAFF	TGTGCCAGCAGGGCCAGTGAAGGGGGAGGCACTGAAGCTTTCTTT
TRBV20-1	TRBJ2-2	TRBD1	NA	CSARVTGTGVTGELFF	TGCAGTGCTAGAGTAACCGGGACAGGGGTTACCGGGGAGCTGTTTTTT
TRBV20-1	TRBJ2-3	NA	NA	CSARWLAKKPDTQYF	TGCAGTGCTAGATGGCTAGCGAAAAAACCAGATACGCAGTATTTT